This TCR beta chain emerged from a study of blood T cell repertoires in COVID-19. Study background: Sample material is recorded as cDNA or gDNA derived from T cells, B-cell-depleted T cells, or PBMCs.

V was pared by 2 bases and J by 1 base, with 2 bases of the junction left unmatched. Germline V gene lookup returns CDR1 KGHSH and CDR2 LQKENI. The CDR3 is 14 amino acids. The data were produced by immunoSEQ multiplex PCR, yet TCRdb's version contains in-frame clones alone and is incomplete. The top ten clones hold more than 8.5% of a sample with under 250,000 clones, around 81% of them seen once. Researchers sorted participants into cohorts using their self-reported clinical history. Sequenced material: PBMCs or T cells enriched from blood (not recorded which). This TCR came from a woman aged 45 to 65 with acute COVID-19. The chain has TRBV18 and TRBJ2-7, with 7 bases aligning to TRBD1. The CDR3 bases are TGTGCCAGCTCACCAGGGACAGATTCCTACGAGCAGTACTTC. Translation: CASSPGTDSYEQYF.